The next 5 T cell receptor beta chains were all read from a single sample in a study of blood T cell repertoires in COVID-19. Clones were sequenced by immunoSEQ multiplex PCR, and TCRdb holds only the in-frame ones, with some missing. The sample shows approximately 300,000 clones, about 92% of them seen only once. The sequencing sample was made of PBMCs or T cells enriched from blood (not recorded which). These receptors all stem from a man aged 60-69 years who had recovered from COVID-19.

The chain recombines TRBV30 with TRBJ2-7, with TRBD2 matching 14 bases. Per the germline V gene, CDR1 is GTSNPN and CDR2 is SVGIG (reference sequence). The CDR3 has 13 residues. Trimming took 5 bases from V and 6 from J; bases not matched to a gene: 3. This chain's CDR3 is CAWGTSGSGEQYF. DNA for the CDR3: TGTGCCTGGGGGACTAGCGGGAGCGGCGAGCAGTACTTC. The variable domain in full, completed from reference TRBV30 and TRBJ2-7, reads SQTIHQWPATLVQPVGSPLSLECTVEGTSNPNLYWYRQAAGRGLQLLFYSVGIGQISSEVPQNLSASRPQDRQFILSSKKLLLSDSGFYLCAWGTSGSGEQYFGPGTRLTVT.

This clone is a singleton in its sample. The chain joins TRBV6-6 to TRBJ2-7, with D perhaps TRBD1 (6 bases). Germline CDR1 reads MNHNY; CDR2 reads SVGAGI (reference sequence). The CDR3 length is 14 residues. Trimming cost V 3 bases and J 5 bases, with 14 bases left between them. CDR3 protein: CASSYPGAFDEQYF. For the CDR3, the DNA is TGTGCCAGCAGTTATCCAGGGGCTTTTGACGAGCAGTACTTC.

This chain joins TRBV5-8 and TRBJ1-5; D call uncertain. Deletions cut 1 base from V and 3 bases from J, with 11 bases between. This CDR3 region has 15 residues. Germline values: CDR1 SGHTS, CDR2 YDEGEE. CDR3 DNA: TGTGCCAGCAGCTTGCGGGGAGGATTCAATCAGCCCCAGCATTTT. This sequence encodes CASSLRGGFNQPQHF.

The rearrangement uses TRBV19 and TRBJ1-1; 8 bases are shared with TRBD1. The CDR3 spans 13 residues. From germline, CDR1 is LNHDA and CDR2 SQIVND (reference sequence). V gave up 5 bases and J gave up 11 bases; unmatched junction bases: 10. This CDR3 is CASSPGTGGRAFF. Written as DNA, the CDR3 is TGTGCCAGTAGTCCCGGGACAGGTGGACGGGCTTTCTTT.

The chain joins TRBV7-9 to TRBJ2-7; D is possibly TRBD1 (6 bases). The CDR3 is 15 residues long. V was cut by 5 bases and J by 5 bases, with 19 bases left in between. Looked up from germline, CDR1 is SEHNR and CDR2 is FQNEAQ (reference sequence). The CDR3 region is CASSRTSGTSHEQYF. CDR3 sequence (DNA): TGTGCCAGCAGCAGGACCTCCGGGACATCTCACGAGCAGTACTTC.